The T cell receptor beta chain described here comes from a study of human T cells and chemical hapten exposure. General observations from the study: After DPC sensitization, TCRs above 1 in 1000 frequency showed no change.

In its sample, this clonotype is medium-sized. Antigen unknown. The length of the CDR3 is 11 residues. V was clipped by 5 bases and J by 4 bases, with 4 bases between them. CDR1 and CDR2 from the germline V gene are SEHNR and FQNEAQ (reference sequence). The time point: patch test 1, 2 weeks after DPC sensitization. Treatment meaning: therapeutic diphenylcyclopropenone sensitization with weekly scalp DPC. Donors, patients with alopecia ranging from 18 to 70 years old and judged suitable for DPC, provided samples. Within the library, unique molecular identifiers were attached to each individual cDNA molecule. MiXCR was run by TCRdb on the RACE reads, yielding one entry per CDR3 protein. The data show under 120,000 distinct CDR3 sequences, roughly 9.6% seen once.

The TCR originated in a woman in her thirties or forties with alopecia areata. Some clones in this sample may be carry-over from other donors' samples. The gene calls are TRBV7-9 and TRBJ2-3; D unclear. The starting material was whole blood, obtained in connection with sensitization to the hapten diphenylcyclopropenone (DPC). DNA of the CDR3: TGTGCCAGCAGCGAGGCAGATACGCAGTATTTT. Amino acids: CASSEADTQYF.